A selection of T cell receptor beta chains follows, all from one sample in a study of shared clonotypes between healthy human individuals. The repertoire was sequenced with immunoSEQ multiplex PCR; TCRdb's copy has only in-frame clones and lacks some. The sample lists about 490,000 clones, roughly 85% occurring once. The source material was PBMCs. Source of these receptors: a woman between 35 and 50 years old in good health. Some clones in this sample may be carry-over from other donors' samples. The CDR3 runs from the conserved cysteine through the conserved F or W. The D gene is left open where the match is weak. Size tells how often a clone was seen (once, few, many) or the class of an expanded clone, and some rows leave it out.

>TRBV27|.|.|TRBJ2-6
TGTGCCAGCAGTTTATCGTCTGGGGCCAACGTCCTGACTTTC
CASSLSSGANVLTF
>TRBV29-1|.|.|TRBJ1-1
TGCAGCGTTGAAGGGCGGGGAATCTACACTGAAGCTTTCTTT
CSVEGRGIYTEAFF
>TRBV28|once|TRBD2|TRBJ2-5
TGTGCCAGCAGTTTATGGACTAGCGGGAGTCGAGAGACCCAGTACTTC
CASSLWTSGSRETQYF
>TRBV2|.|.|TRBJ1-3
TGTGCCAGCAGCGGCTCTGGAAACACCATATATTTT
CASSGSGNTIYF
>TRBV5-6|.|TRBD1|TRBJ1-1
TGTGCCAGCAGCCGGGACAGGGGGCGCGTGTACACTGAAGCTTTCTTT
CASSRDRGRVYTEAFF
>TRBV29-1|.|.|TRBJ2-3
TGCAGCGTTGAGCTGCCCACGGAGGATACGCAGTATTTT
CSVELPTEDTQYF
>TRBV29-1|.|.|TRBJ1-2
TGCAGCGCTCACCGCGGGGGAGGCTATGGCTACACCTTC
CSAHRGGGYGYTF
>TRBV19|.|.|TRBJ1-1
TGTGCCAGTAGTATTGCAGGGCTGTGGACTGAAGCTTTCTTT
CASSIAGLWTEAFF
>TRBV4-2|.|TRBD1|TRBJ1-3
TGTGCCAGCAGTTTGGCAGGGGGCTACTCTGGAAACACCATATATTTT
CASSLAGGYSGNTIYF
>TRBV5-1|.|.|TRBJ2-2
TGCGCCAGCAGCTGGGCCCTAGAAAAAAACACCGGGGAGCTGTTTTTT
CASSWALEKNTGELFF
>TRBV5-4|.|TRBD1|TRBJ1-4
TGTGCCAGCAGCTCCAGGACAGGGGGAGGTGAAAAACTGTTTTTT
CASSSRTGGGEKLFF
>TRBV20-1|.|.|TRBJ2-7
TGCAGTGCTAGTAAGGGTTACGAGCAGTACTTC
CSASKGYEQYF
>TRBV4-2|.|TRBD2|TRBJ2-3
TGTGCCAGCAGCCAAGATACCGTAGCGGGCACTAGCACAGATACGCAGTATTTT
CASSQDTVAGTSTDTQYF
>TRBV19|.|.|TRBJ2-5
TGTGCCACCAGAGACAGCTTAGAAGAGACCCAGTACTTC
CATRDSLEETQYF
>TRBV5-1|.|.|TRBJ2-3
TGCGCCAGCAGCTTGGTGGGGCCTAGCACAGATACGCAGTATTTT
CASSLVGPSTDTQYF
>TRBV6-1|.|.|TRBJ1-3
TGTGCCAGCAGTGGTTTCCGAGGCACCATATATTTT
CASSGFRGTIYF
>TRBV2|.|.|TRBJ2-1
TGTGCCAGCCAGGGATTCGGGATTTATGAGCAGTTCTTC
CASQGFGIYEQFF
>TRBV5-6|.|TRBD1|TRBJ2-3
TGTGCCAGCAGCTTGGTTGGGGACAGGGGGCTTGCAGATACGCAGTATTTT
CASSLVGDRGLADTQYF
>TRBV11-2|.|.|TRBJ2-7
TGTGCCAGCAGCCTAGCCCAAGTACTTACCTACGAGCAGTACTTC
CASSLAQVLTYEQYF
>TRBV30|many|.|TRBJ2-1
TGTGCCTGGACAGAGGAGGTCCACAATGAGCAGTTCTTC
CAWTEEVHNEQFF
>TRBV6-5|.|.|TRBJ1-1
TGTGCCAGCAGTTACAGGGTAGGATTACATGAAGCTTTCTTT
CASSYRVGLHEAFF
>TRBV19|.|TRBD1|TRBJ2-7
TGTGCCACCTCTCGACAGGGGGACTACGAGCAGTACTTC
CATSRQGDYEQYF
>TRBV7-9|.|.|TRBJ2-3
TGTGCCAGCAGCTTAGGTTGGGGGGCATCCGCAGATACGCAGTATTTT
CASSLGWGASADTQYF
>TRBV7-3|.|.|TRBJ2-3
TGTGCCAGCAGCTTATACACGGGAGCAGATACGCAGTATTTT
CASSLYTGADTQYF
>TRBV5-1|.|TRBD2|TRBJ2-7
TGCGCCAGCAGCCTAGGGCTAGCGGGAGGCGGGAACTACGAGCAGTACTTC
CASSLGLAGGGNYEQYF
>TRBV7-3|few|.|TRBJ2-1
TGTGCCAGCAGCTTAAAGTCCCGGGAGTGGCACAATGAGCAGTTCTTC
CASSLKSREWHNEQFF
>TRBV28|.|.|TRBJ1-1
TGTGCCAGCAGTTTATTGGTGAACACTGAAGCTTTCTTT
CASSLLVNTEAFF
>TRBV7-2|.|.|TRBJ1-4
TGTGCCAGCAGCTTGAGGGGCTTTGAAAAACTGTTTTTT
CASSLRGFEKLFF
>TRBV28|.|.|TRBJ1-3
TGTGCCAGCAGTTTCGCGAGGATTGGAAACACCATATATTTT
CASSFARIGNTIYF
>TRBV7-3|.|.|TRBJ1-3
TGTGCCAGCAGCATAAGTGGGGGAGCTGGAAACACCATATATTTT
CASSISGGAGNTIYF
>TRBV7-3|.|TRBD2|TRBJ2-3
TGTGCCAGCCAGGAGGGGACTAGCGGGAGGTCAGATACGCAGTATTTT
CASQEGTSGRSDTQYF
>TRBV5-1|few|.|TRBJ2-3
TGCGCCAGCAGCTCGGCGGGAGATACGCAGTATTTT
CASSSAGDTQYF
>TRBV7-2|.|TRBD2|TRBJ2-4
TGTGCCAGCAGCTCATGGACTAGCGGGAGCCAAAACATTCAGTACTTC
CASSSWTSGSQNIQYF
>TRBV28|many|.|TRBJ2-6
TGTGCCAGCAAAACCTCATCTGGGGCCAACGTCCTGACTTTC
CASKTSSGANVLTF
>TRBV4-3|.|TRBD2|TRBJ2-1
TGCGCCAGCAGCCAAGATTTGGGTAGCGGGAGGGGGACCTACAATGAGCAGTTCTTC
CASSQDLGSGRGTYNEQFF
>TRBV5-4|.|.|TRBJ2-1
TGTGCCAGCAGCTTAAAACAGGGAATCCTCATTTATGAGCAGTTCTTC
CASSLKQGILIYEQFF
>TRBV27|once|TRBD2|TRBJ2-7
TGTGCAAGTGGTGGAGCGGGACCCTACGAGCAGTACTTC
CASGGAGPYEQYF
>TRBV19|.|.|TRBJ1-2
TGTGCCAGTAACCCCACAGGGAAATATGGCTACACCTTC
CASNPTGKYGYTF
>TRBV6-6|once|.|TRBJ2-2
TGTGCCAGCAGTTACTCCGCCGGGGTTGGACCCGGGGAGCTGTTTTTT
CASSYSAGVGPGELFF
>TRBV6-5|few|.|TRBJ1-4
TGTGCCAGCAGTTATTCCGGACAGATTAATGAAAAACTGTTTTTT
CASSYSGQINEKLFF
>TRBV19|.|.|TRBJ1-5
TGTGCCAGTAGTGCAAGGGTCGGGGAGCCCCAGCATTTT
CASSARVGEPQHF
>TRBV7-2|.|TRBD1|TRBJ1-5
TGTGCCAGCAGCGGCAGGGACAGTAGATATAGCAATCAGCCCCAGCATTTT
CASSGRDSRYSNQPQHF
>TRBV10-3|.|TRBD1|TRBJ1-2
TGTGCCATCAGTGAAGGGAGGACAGGGAACTATGGCTACACCTTC
CAISEGRTGNYGYTF
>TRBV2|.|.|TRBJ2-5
TGTGCCAGCCAACGGGGTTTCCAAGAGACCCAGTACTTC
CASQRGFQETQYF
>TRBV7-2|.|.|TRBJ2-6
TGTGCCAGCAGCCCACAGGGAGCCCCTGGGGCCAACGTCCTGACTTTC
CASSPQGAPGANVLTF
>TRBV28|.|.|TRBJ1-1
TGTGCCAGCAGTTCACCAGGGGTTGCCACTGAAGCTTTCTTT
CASSSPGVATEAFF
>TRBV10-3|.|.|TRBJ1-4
TGTGCCATCTTCGACGGAATTGGGAGTGTTCTGTTTTTT
CAIFDGIGSVLFF
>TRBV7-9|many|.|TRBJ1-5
TGTGCCAGCAGCTTAGGGACCGCGTACCAGCCCCAGCATTTT
CASSLGTAYQPQHF
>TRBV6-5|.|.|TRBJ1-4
TGTGCCAGCAGTTATGCTGGGGGGAGTAATGAAAAACTGTTTTTT
CASSYAGGSNEKLFF
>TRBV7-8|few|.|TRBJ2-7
TGTGCCAGCAGCCCCAAGGTAGACGAGCAGTACTTC
CASSPKVDEQYF